The clone carrying this T cell receptor beta chain has just a few counts. Antigen specificity is unknown. Via MiXCR, TCRdb re-called the 5' RACE reads, giving one row per CDR3 protein. Here the sample spans about 300,000 distinct CDR3 sequences, 11% being singletons. This specimen comes from a study of CD8 T cells in ankylosing spondylitis. Trimming shortened V by 2 bases and J by 0 bases, and 9 bases separated the two germline ends. The germline gives CDR1 SGHTS, CDR2 YDEGEE. The CDR3 is 15 residues long. Study results and limitations: A motif in TCR beta, a set of eight highly homologous variants, appeared characteristic of ankylosing spondylitis blood. Disease-linked clones bore a CD8+ phenotype, appearing relatively rarely in peripheral blood.

This sequence was found in a female donor with ankylosing spondylitis or in good health (not recorded which). Material: blood, either unsorted or a sorted T cell fraction (not recorded which). This chain connects TRBV5-8 to TRBJ1-3; possibly TRBD1 for D (6 bases). The CDR3 region has the DNA TGTGCCAGCAGCTTAGGGGACACCTCTGGAAACACCATATATTTT. This encodes CASSLGDTSGNTIYF.